This entry concerns a single TCR beta chain. Its antigen is not known. Study-level points and caveats: The larger cohort examined one V-J beta rearrangement, not whole repertoires. Tumor-infiltrating Treg TCR alpha and beta sequences overlapped most with tumor naive CD4+ T cells, then blood naive.

Memory CD4+ cells were defined as CD4+CD45RO+CD25-. Full-length variable regions came from constant-region reverse primers plus semi-nested Nested Universal Primer A PCR. TCRdb fed the 5' RACE reads into MiXCR, producing one record per CDR3 protein. The data hold around 57,000 distinct CDR3 sequences, with 25% to 35% observed a single time. The sequencing sample was made of tumor-infiltrating memory CD4+ T cells sorted from the breast tumor. Noted subset: memory CD4+ T cells, CD4+CD45RO+CD25-. This receptor was identified in a female donor with breast cancer.

This chain's CDR3 is CASSQLAEETQYF. CDR3 DNA: TGTGCCAGCAGTCAACTAGCGGAAGAGACCCAGTACTTC. The rearrangement joins TRBV12-3 or TRBV12-4 to TRBJ2-5; 8 bases align to TRBD2. The CDR3 has 13 residues. Losses at the gene ends were 5 bases for V and 3 bases for J; bases not matched to a gene: 2.